The 19 T cell receptor beta chains reported below all come from one sample, sequenced in a study of shared clonotypes between healthy human individuals. Repertoires were generated with immunoSEQ multiplex PCR, while TCRdb's copy carries only in-frame clones and drops some. Of approximately 620,000 clones detected, roughly 97% appear once; the ten largest clones hold less than 0.065%. Sequenced material: naive CD4+ T cells sorted from blood. Subset of the sample: CD45RA+ positively selected. The source is a woman in her twenties or thirties in good health.

Here the CDR3 reads CASATHWDNEQFF. The CDR3 coding sequence is TGTGCCAGCGCGACCCACTGGGACAATGAGCAGTTCTTC. The chain has TRBV28 and TRBJ2-1; D ambiguous. The length of the CDR3 is 13 residues. The ends were cut back, 8 bases at V and 5 bases at J, with 13 bases in the middle. Germline loops: CDR1 MDHEN, CDR2 SYDVKM.

The chain uses TRBV6-1 and TRBJ1-2; D is unclear. The germline V gene encodes CDR1 MNHNS and CDR2 SASEGT. V was trimmed by 6 bases and J by 3 bases, leaving 8 bases between them. The CDR3 is 12 amino acids. The CDR3 DNA follows: TGTGCCAGCAGCTGGACCGACTATGGCTACACCTTC. Translated: CASSWTDYGYTF.

The chain uses TRBV5-8 and TRBJ2-5; no clear D. Germline V lookup: CDR1 SGHTS, CDR2 YDEGEE. The V end was cut by 0 bases, the J end by 7 bases, with 16 bases between. CDR3 length: 15 residues. CDR3 region: CASSLVLRTSGTQYF. CDR3 sequence (DNA): TGTGCCAGCAGCTTGGTTTTGCGGACCTCAGGGACCCAGTACTTC.

V gene TRBV6-5 combines with J gene TRBJ2-7, with D hard to call. Trimming stripped 6 bases from V and 3 bases from J, with 12 bases between. The CDR3 sequence is 13 residues long. In germline, CDR1 is MNHEY, CDR2 SVGAGI. In nucleotides, the CDR3 is TGTGCCAGCAGGACCTCGGACGGCTACGAGCAGTACTTC. Translation gives CASRTSDGYEQYF.

The chain uses TRBV28 and TRBJ1-3; D is perhaps TRBD1 (6 bases). Germline V gene sequence: CDR1 MDHEN, CDR2 SYDVKM. V lost 5 bases and J lost 0, with 14 bases in between. The CDR3 extends over 16 amino acids. CDR3 residues: CASSPQGSPSGNTIYF. In nucleotides, the CDR3 is TGTGCCAGCAGTCCCCAGGGGTCTCCCTCTGGAAACACCATATATTTT.

The chain couples TRBV18 to TRBJ2-2; TRBD1 might be the D (6 bases). This CDR3 contains 15 residues. The germline gives CDR1 KGHSH, CDR2 LQKENI. Trimming left V 1 base short and J 6 bases short, with 12 bases between. The DNA for the CDR3 is TGTGCCAGCTCACCACAAGAGGGGGACGCCGGGGAGCTGTTTTTT. This translates into CASSPQEGDAGELFF.

The chain employs TRBV6-1 and TRBJ1-5; no reliable D call. Germline CDR1 and CDR2: MNHNS and SASEGT. The CDR3 is 14 amino acids. The V end was cut by 4 bases, the J end by 5 bases, with 12 bases between. The CDR3: CASSGRGGHQPQHF. The CDR3 DNA reads TGTGCCAGCAGTGGACGGGGTGGTCATCAGCCCCAGCATTTT.

The chain is built from TRBV7-9 and TRBJ2-3, with TRBD2 matching 7 bases. V lost 6 bases and J lost 4; bases outside the gene matches: 4. The germline V gene encodes CDR1 SEHNR and CDR2 FQNEAQ (reference sequence). This CDR3 region has 13 residues. The CDR3 protein is CASRLTSADTQYF. The CDR3 DNA reads as TGTGCCAGCAGGTTAACTAGCGCAGATACGCAGTATTTT.

The CDR3 nucleotides are TGTGCCAGCAGCCCAAGGGGTTCTGGGGCCAACGTCCTGACTTTC. Translation gives CASSPRGSGANVLTF. The V call is TRBV27, the J call TRBJ2-6, with a weak D call TRBD1 (5 bases). Trimming removed 6 bases from V and 1 base from J, with 10 bases in between. CDR1 and CDR2 (germline): MNHEY, SMNVEV (reference sequence). The CDR3 sequence is 15 residues long.

The chain employs TRBV5-5 and TRBJ2-7; tentatively, D is TRBD1 (5 bases). In germline, CDR1 is SGHKS, CDR2 YYEKEE (reference sequence). This CDR3 is built from 15 residues. Trimming pared 0 bases from V and 4 bases from J, leaving 14 bases between. The CDR3 here is CASSLVPGNGYEQYF. For the CDR3, the DNA is TGTGCCAGCAGCTTGGTCCCAGGGAATGGGTACGAGCAGTACTTC.

In its sample, this clone was seen a few times. The genes are TRBV19 and TRBJ1-1, with 8 bases matching TRBD1. The CDR3 sequence is 15 residues long. Germline V gene data show CDR1 as LNHDA and CDR2 as SQIVND (reference sequence). V lost 5 bases to trimming and J lost 3 bases; unmatched junction nucleotides: 8. CDR3 protein: CASSDRDRLYTEAFF. The CDR3 DNA sequence: TGTGCCAGTAGTGACCGGGACAGGCTCTACACTGAAGCTTTCTTT.

For the CDR3, the DNA is TGTGCCAGCAGTCCCCCAGGGGGGGCAGATACGCAGTATTTT. The encoded protein is CASSPPGGADTQYF. The chain carries TRBV7-2 and TRBJ2-3; D is possibly TRBD1 or TRBD2 (7 bases each). Germline V gene sequence: CDR1 SGHTA, CDR2 FQGNSA. V lost 6 bases to trimming and J lost 4 bases, with 14 bases between them. CDR3 length: 14 residues.

This chain uses TRBV2 with TRBJ2-7, with 10 positions matching TRBD2. Losses at the gene ends were 6 bases for V and 3 bases for J; bases not matched to a gene: 8. Germline CDR1 is SNHLY and CDR2 is FYNNEI. The CDR3 loop spans 15 amino acids. The CDR3 region has the DNA TGTGCCAGCAGCCCCACTAGCGGGATAAACTACGAGCAGTACTTC. Protein sequence: CASSPTSGINYEQYF.

This clone was detected only a few times. The chain couples TRBV18 to TRBJ1-1; D call uncertain. Germline values: CDR1 KGHSH, CDR2 LQKENI. The CDR3 length is 12 residues. The V end was cut by 4 bases, the J end by 6 bases, with 9 bases between. This CDR3 reads CASSREDSEAFF. For the CDR3, the DNA is TGTGCCAGCTCACGAGAGGATTCTGAAGCTTTCTTT.

The CDR3 DNA reads as TGTGCCAGCAGCTTAGATAACAGGGGGCCGGGGCATGAGCAGTTCTTC. Amino acids: CASSLDNRGPGHEQFF. The chain couples TRBV7-3 to TRBJ2-1, with 9 bases lining up with TRBD1. Germline CDR1 is SGHTA and CDR2 is FQGTGA. V was clipped by 2 bases and J by 8 bases; unmatched bases: 10. There are 16 residues in the CDR3.

V is TRBV27 and J is TRBJ1-4; D is uncertain. Germline values: CDR1 MNHEY, CDR2 SMNVEV (reference sequence). Trimming took off 3 bases at V and 7 bases at J, with 12 bases between the two ends. The CDR3 spans 14 residues. The CDR3 sequence is CASSFRLGLEKLFF. As DNA, the CDR3 is TGTGCCAGCAGTTTCCGGTTGGGCCTTGAAAAACTGTTTTTT.

The V gene is TRBV25-1, the J gene TRBJ1-1; no clear D. CDR3 size: 13 residues. Germline-derived CDR1 and CDR2 are MGHDK and SYGVNS. Between the trimmed V and J ends, which lost 4 bases and 6 bases, there was a span of 12 bases. The CDR3 reads CASSGRINAEAFF. DNA for the CDR3: TGTGCCAGCAGTGGCCGAATAAATGCTGAAGCTTTCTTT.

The gene calls are TRBV30 and TRBJ1-4; D is ambiguous. The CDR3 runs 13 residues. CDR1 is GTSNPN, CDR2 SVGIG, per germline (reference sequence). Between the trimmed V and J ends, which lost 4 bases and 0 bases, there was a span of 6 bases. In DNA, the CDR3 is TGTGCCTGGATCTCTGCAACTAATGAAAAACTGTTTTTT. This encodes CAWISATNEKLFF.

The rearrangement uses TRBV6-5 and TRBJ2-7; 9 bases fit TRBD1. V dropped 0 bases and J dropped 7; count of bases not matched to a gene: 4. This CDR3 spans 14 amino acids. Germline values: CDR1 MNHEY, CDR2 SVGAGI. The CDR3 DNA follows: TGTGCCAGCAGTTACTCACAGGGGGCCCCAGAGCAGTACTTC. It is translated as CASSYSQGAPEQYF.